This T cell receptor (beta chain) comes out of a study of beta chain features in type 1 diabetes. The authors reverse transcribed all of the isolated RNA, so sequencing captured expressed TCRB transcripts. The method was immunoSEQ multiplex PCR; TCRdb's version includes in-frame clones alone and lacks a portion of them. The table includes 250,000 to 400,000 clones, 14% detected once. This CDR3 has 15 residues. CDR1 is SGHTA, CDR2 FQGNSA, per germline. The V end was cut by 5 bases, the J end by 5 bases, with 18 bases between. Sequenced material: central memory CD4+ T cells from blood. V and J are TRBV7-2 and TRBJ2-5; D remains ambiguous. The TCR comes from a young man in good health. The CDR3 spells CASSPESLILETQYF. The CDR3 nucleotides are TGTGCCAGCAGCCCCGAGAGCCTTATACTGGAGACCCAGTACTTC.